This T cell receptor (beta chain) was captured in a study of tumor-infiltrating lymphocytes in oesophageal squamous cell carcinoma. The V and J ends lost 5 bases and 4 bases respectively, with 12 bases between them. This CDR3 has 13 residues. The germline V gene encodes CDR1 SEHNR and CDR2 FQNEAQ (reference sequence). In its sample, this clonotype is large (0.1 to 1%). TCRdb re-analysed the PCR reads in MiXCR, keeping a single row per CDR3 protein. The sample yields 15,000 to 20,000 distinct CDR3 sequences, 44% seen once. This TCR was recovered from a female donor with esophageal squamous cell carcinoma. The V call is TRBV7-9, the J call TRBJ2-7; D call uncertain. The sequencing input was blood. Here the CDR3 reads CASSPMGNYEQYF. The CDR3 DNA follows: TGTGCCAGCAGCCCCATGGGTAATTACGAGCAGTACTTC.